This entry lists 15 T cell receptor beta chains sequenced from one sample in a study of blood T cell repertoires in COVID-19. Sequencing was performed with immunoSEQ multiplex PCR; in TCRdb, only in-frame clones are kept and a portion is missing. The sample comprises about 350,000 clones, approximately 89% of which are singletons, and over 4% rests with the top ten. Sequencing was done on a sample of PBMCs or T cells enriched from blood (not recorded which). The origin of the receptors is a woman in her 30s who had recovered from COVID-19.

This chain joins TRBV6-2 or TRBV6-3 and TRBJ2-5; 9 nucleotides match TRBD2. This CDR3 has 17 residues. Trimming at V came to 4 bases and at J to 1 base, leaving 10 bases not matched to a gene. CDR1 MNHEY and CDR2 SVGEGT come from the germline V gene. CDR3 nucleotides: TGTGCCAGCAGTTCCGACAGTTTACTAGCGGGCCAAGAGACCCAGTACTTC. It yields the protein CASSSDSLLAGQETQYF.

The V and J genes are TRBV28 and TRBJ2-7, with 13 bases that match TRBD2. Germline V CDR1 and CDR2: MDHEN, SYDVKM. The length of the CDR3 is 16 residues. With V trimmed by 4 bases and J by 3 bases, 6 bases remained unmatched. CDR3 bases: TGTGCCAGCAGTTCGGGACTAGCGGGGATTGGCTACGAGCAGTACTTC. Residues: CASSSGLAGIGYEQYF. The full variable domain, its missing parts supplied by reference TRBV28 and TRBJ2-7, is DVKVTQSSRYLVKRTGEKVFLECVQDMDHENMFWYRQDPGLGLRLIYFSYDVKMKEKGDIPEGYSVSREKKERFSLILESASTNQTSMYLCASSSGLAGIGYEQYFGPGTRLTVT.

The count of this clone is one. The chain combines TRBV11-2 with TRBJ2-3, with a possible D match to TRBD2 (6 bases). The CDR3 extends over 14 amino acids. With 5 bases removed from V and 4 bases from J, the gap between germline ends came to 13 bases. Germline V gene data show CDR1 as SGHAT and CDR2 as FQNNGV. Here the CDR3 DNA reads TGTGCCAGCAGCCCCCGACTAGTATCAGATACGCAGTATTTT. This encodes CASSPRLVSDTQYF.

V is TRBV27 and J is TRBJ1-1; TRBD1 is a possible D gene (5 bases). The length of the CDR3 is 14 residues. V dropped 3 bases and J dropped 1 base, with 9 bases sitting between them. Germline V gene data show CDR1 as MNHEY and CDR2 as SMNVEV (reference sequence). CDR3 nucleotides: TGTGCCAGCAGTTTGGGACTACCGAACACTGAAGCTTTCTTT. Its protein product is CASSLGLPNTEAFF.

V is TRBV5-4 and J is TRBJ1-2; 9 nucleotides agree with TRBD1. This CDR3 is 16 amino acids long. Trimming cost V 5 bases and J 7 bases; bases outside gene matches: 15. From germline, CDR1 is SGHNT and CDR2 YYREEE (reference sequence). The CDR3 protein is CASRIGTGGADRGYTF. As DNA, the CDR3 is TGTGCCAGCAGAATCGGTACAGGGGGCGCAGATCGTGGCTACACCTTC. The whole variable domain, filled in from reference TRBV5-4 and TRBJ1-2, reads ETGVTQSPTHLIKTRGQQVTLRCSSQSGHNTVSWYQQALGQGPQFIFQYYREEENGRGNFPPRFSGLQFPNYSSELNVNALELDDSALYLCASRIGTGGADRGYTFGSGTRLTVV.

The rearrangement links TRBV7-6 to TRBJ1-2, with 9 bases that match TRBD1. Germline V gene lookup returns CDR1 SGHVS and CDR2 FNYEAQ. The CDR3 covers 16 residues. V gave up 5 bases and J gave up 2 bases; unmatched junction bases: 9. The CDR3 DNA reads as TGTGCCAGCAGCCCTACCTTTGGGACAGGGAACTATGGCTACACCTTC. This sequence encodes CASSPTFGTGNYGYTF.

V and J are TRBV28 and TRBJ1-1; no clear D gene. Trimming stripped 3 bases from V and 5 bases from J, with 13 bases between. Germline CDR1 MDHEN, CDR2 SYDVKM. This CDR3 has 14 amino acids. The CDR3 bases are TGTGCCAGCAGTTTGAGATTAGCGGGAACTGAAGCTTTCTTT. It yields the protein CASSLRLAGTEAFF.

As DNA, the CDR3 is TGTGCCAGCAGCGGTCGGACTGAACCTTCACCCCTCCACTTT. This codes for CASSGRTEPSPLHF. The chain joins TRBV9 to TRBJ1-6; D is undetermined. The germline gives CDR1 SGDLS, CDR2 YYNGEE. The V gene lost 3 bases and the J gene lost 9 bases, with 13 bases spanning the gap. This CDR3 has 14 amino acids.

The V and J genes are TRBV7-2 and TRBJ1-6; TRBD1 agrees at 8 bases. V gave up 2 bases and J gave up 7 bases; unmatched junction bases: 4. This CDR3 spans 15 amino acids. The germline V gene has CDR1 SGHTA and CDR2 FQGNSA. The CDR3 sequence is CASSLRQGYNSPLHF. In DNA form, the CDR3 reads TGTGCCAGCAGCTTACGACAGGGGTACAATTCACCCCTCCACTTT.

This rearrangement joins TRBV18 to TRBJ2-7; weak D call: TRBD1 (5 bases). Between the trimmed V and J ends, which lost 2 bases and 7 bases, there was a span of 12 bases. The CDR3 has 13 residues. Per the germline V gene, CDR1 is KGHSH and CDR2 is LQKENI. CDR3 nucleotides: TGTGCCAGCTCACCAGTCAGGGTCAATGAGCAGTACTTC. Amino acid sequence: CASSPVRVNEQYF.

The rearrangement uses TRBV18 and TRBJ2-3; D unclear. The CDR3 runs 13 residues. From germline, CDR1 is KGHSH and CDR2 LQKENI. V was pared by 2 bases and J by 5 bases, with 8 bases between. The DNA of the CDR3 is TGTGCCAGCTCACCAGTCCTAGTAGATACGCAGTATTTT. Encoded protein: CASSPVLVDTQYF.

The rearrangement joins TRBV2 to TRBJ2-7; D gene unclear. Trimming left V 4 bases short and J 6 bases short, with 4 bases between. The CDR3 runs to 10 residues. Germline V gene lookup returns CDR1 SNHLY and CDR2 FYNNEI. The CDR3: CASSGVEQYF. CDR3 nucleotides: TGTGCCAGCAGTGGAGTCGAGCAGTACTTC.

CDR3 residues: CASSVAASGARIQYF. In DNA, the CDR3 is TGTGCCAGCAGCGTAGCGGCTAGCGGGGCGCGGATTCAGTACTTC. The chain joins TRBV9 to TRBJ2-4, with TRBD2 identical over 9 bases. With V trimmed by 0 bases and J by 10 bases, 8 bases remained unmatched. The CDR3 covers 15 residues. Germline V lookup: CDR1 SGDLS, CDR2 YYNGEE.

The V gene is TRBV18, the J gene TRBJ1-6, with 9 nucleotides matching TRBD1. Germline trimming cut 4 bases from V and 7 bases from J; bases unmatched to any gene: 17. Per germline, CDR1 KGHSH and CDR2 LQKENI. This CDR3 has 19 amino acids. The DNA for the CDR3 is TGTGCCAGCTCACTCTCAGGGGGACAGGGATACGACAAAAATTCACCCCTCCACTTT. Its translation: CASSLSGGQGYDKNSPLHF.

The chain couples TRBV24-1 to TRBJ2-3; the D gene is possibly TRBD2 (5 bases). V was cut by 6 bases and J by 1 base, with 10 bases left in between. The CDR3 is 14 residues long. In germline, CDR1 is KGHDR, CDR2 SFDVKD. The CDR3 loop reads CATSWTGGTDTQYF. The CDR3 DNA sequence: TGTGCCACCAGTTGGACTGGGGGCACAGATACGCAGTATTTT.